This T cell receptor (beta chain) derives from a study of cytomegalovirus exposure and HLA in healthy donors. On this clone: Its antigen remains unidentified.

Unrecorded immune exposures were likely, despite nominal health at sampling. The PCR used 60 Vbeta and 13 Jbeta primers. Only in-frame clones appear in the TCRdb table, and some are missing; sequencing was by immunoSEQ multiplex PCR. The table includes over 150,000 clones, roughly 77% detected once. The CDR3 sequence is 15 residues long. Per the germline V gene, CDR1 is SGHTA and CDR2 is FQGNSA. Trimming removed 2 bases from V and 0 bases from J, with 10 bases in between. Study-level points and caveats: When a later analysis compared HLA-associated TCR beta chains with equally common others, the HLA-associated chains turned out to be more clonally expanded and to have lower generation probabilities.

This TCR was recovered from a male donor in good health and CMV-seronegative. The chain combines TRBV7-2 with TRBJ1-2; no firm D call. The sequenced material came from PBMCs. The chain's CDR3 is CASSLTGYPNYGYTF. The CDR3 DNA reads TGTGCCAGCAGCTTAACGGGATACCCTAACTATGGCTACACCTTC.